This TCR beta chain was captured by sequencing in a study of blood T cells in healthy people across ages (dated by TCRdb to about 2015). A note on the overall study: In model experiments, template switching captured about one uniquely barcoded TCR beta cDNA molecule for every two T cells. Using deep sequencing normalized with unique cDNA molecular identifiers, the study measured how TCR beta repertoire diversity changes with age. The donors were divided into four age groups: young (average around 15 years), middle-aged (about 41), aged (around 67) and long-lived (roughly 82). To avoid experimental bias, donors of different ages were randomly spread across the sequencing lanes. The study analyzed two additional independent replicas of 1 million unique cDNA reads from the same blood draw for two donors, one aged 18 to 29 and one aged 80 or older.

The library was built by means of 5' RACE. The sequencer listed for this sample is Illumina HiSeq 2500. A second PCR of about 7 to 12 cycles was run with a J-beta primer mix and a sample-barcoded 5' primer. A unique molecular identifier was introduced onto each TCR beta cDNA molecule by a template-switch 5' adaptor carrying 12 random nucleotides. At least 2.5 million CDR3-containing paired-end reads were obtained from each sample. All of the RNA was converted into first-strand cDNA using the Mint cDNA synthesis kit, with a TRBC-specific oligonucleotide serving as the primer. Following uracil-DNA glycosylase treatment, a first 18-cycle PCR with universal primers M1SS and BC2_uni_R was performed on all cDNA. The paper's processing steps were these. For normalization, 1 million high-quality reads were randomly selected from each sample, with every read carrying a distinct molecular identifier. Reads sharing molecular identifiers were discarded rather than binned into consensus sequences. MiTCR, run with a Q25 quality threshold and the strictest error-elimination algorithm, handled CDR3 identification, clonotype clustering and error correction. A nonparametric unseen species model using Euler transformation provided a lower-bound estimate of total TCR beta diversity. TCRdb reran the public reads through fastp at Q25 and MiXCR, keeping productive beta chains. Entries are consolidated by CDR3 protein sequence, retaining the most common genes and DNA. TCRdb's processing, not the study's, gives the V and J calls here. The sample records roughly 1,500,000 distinct CDR3 sequences, 42% of which are singletons. Roughly 7.7% of the sample is held by the ten biggest clonotypes.

Points the paper makes about the study in general: Because donor CMV infection status was unknown, age-related changes in expanded clonotypes were potentially confounded. As age increased, observed TCR beta diversity per million T cells dropped in a roughly linear way, and a significant reduction was already evident by age 40. Because profiling used bulk unsorted PBMCs, naive and antigen-experienced compartments could not be compared conclusively. Compared with the aged group, the long-lived group had more naive CD4+ T cells, fewer expanded clones and increased TCR diversity, suggesting age selection. There was a strong correlation between observed TCR beta diversity and the percentage of naive T cells measured by flow cytometry. Estimates of total diversity based on one million sequenced T cells were regarded as lower bounds and as underestimates.

This clonotype has just a few counts. Its antigen specificity is not known. No base qualities exist here, and no much larger clone lies one base off it. The donors were roughly 40 Caucasian individuals from Russia, aged about 6 to 100 years, who were systemically healthy. Ten milliliters of peripheral blood were collected from each donor into EDTA-treated Vacutainer tubes. Ficoll-Paque density-gradient centrifugation was used to isolate PBMCs, with at least 7 million per sample. Total RNA was extracted from PBMCs with Trizol reagent, with at least 6 micrograms obtained per sample. For every donor, an aliquot of PBMCs went through flow cytometry to measure the percentages of naive CD45RAhigh/CD27high T cells. The specimen was blood. The source of this sequence is a young woman in good health.

This receptor has the CDR3 CASSSTTGTGRETQYF. The DNA reads TGCGCCAGCAGCTCAACGACCGGGACAGGGAGGGAGACCCAGTACTTC. The chain couples TRBV5-1 to TRBJ2-5; 9 of the junction bases match TRBD1. The CDR3 starts with the cysteine, ends with the phenylalanine, and has 16 residues. The CDR3 DNA has 48 bases and is translated from base 1. V lost 3 bases and J lost 5 bases, and the count of bases not matched to a germline gene is 11. Looking up the germline V gene yields CDR1 SGHRS and CDR2 YFSETQ.